This T cell receptor (beta chain) was identified during a study of blood T cells in healthy people across ages. Study-level findings and limits: Correlation between TCR beta diversity and naive T cell percentage was strong.

After removal of 6 bases from V and 2 bases from J, the junction contained 7 bases not matched to a gene. This CDR3 has 15 residues. Germline CDR1 is MNHEY and CDR2 is SVGAGI. Concerning this clonotype: Its antigen is still unknown.

A sample-barcoded 5' primer and a J-beta primer mix were used in a second PCR of roughly 7 to 11 cycles. Each cDNA molecule was tagged by a template-switch adaptor that had 12 random nucleotides. TCRdb reprocessed the 5' RACE reads via MiXCR and lists one record per CDR3 protein. The table has about 1.8 million distinct CDR3 sequences, around half seen once; the top ten hold 2% to 2.5%. The V and J genes are TRBV6-5 and TRBJ1-5; 7 bases align to TRBD1. The TCR originated in a woman in her thirties or forties in good health. Sequenced material: blood. The CDR3 DNA reads TGTGCCAGCAGAAGGGGGCGGGGTGGCAATCAGCCCCAGCATTTT. Amino acids: CASRRGRGGNQPQHF.